One and the same sample provided the 20 T cell receptor beta chains below, sequenced in a study of blood T cell repertoires in COVID-19. Method: immunoSEQ multiplex PCR; TCRdb's copy keeps in-frame clones and lacks some. The table shows over 200,000 clones, with approximately 90% occurring only once. Sequenced: peripheral blood. The receptors here all came from a man in his 60s with COVID-19, enrolled during active disease.

The chain employs TRBV3-1 (or the pseudogene TRBV3-2) and TRBJ2-7, with D uncertain. This CDR3 has 11 amino acids. Germline loops: CDR1 LGHDT, CDR2 YNNKEL (reference sequence). With 8 bases removed from V and 11 bases from J, the gap between germline ends came to 16 bases. The CDR3 is CASEGGSREYF. The CDR3 DNA reads TGTGCCAGCGAAGGCGGTTCACGGGAGTACTTC.

J is TRBJ1-5 and V is TRBV7-6, with a weak D call TRBD1 (5 bases). The CDR3 is 15 amino acids. The V and J ends lost 5 bases and 0 bases respectively, with 11 bases between them. CDR1 is SGHVS, CDR2 FNYEAQ, per germline. In DNA form, the CDR3 reads TGTGCCAGCAGCCCCCAGCAGGGTAGCAATCAGCCCCAGCATTTT. It codes for CASSPQQGSNQPQHF.

The chain is built from TRBV29-1 and TRBJ2-1; tentative D call: TRBD1 (7 bases). The V end was cut by 3 bases, the J end by 3 bases, with 12 bases between. Germline lookup yields CDR1 SQVTM and CDR2 ANQGSEA. The CDR3 runs to 14 residues. CDR3: CSVEGQGGYNEQFF. CDR3 DNA sequence: TGCAGCGTTGAGGGCCAGGGGGGCTACAATGAGCAGTTCTTC.

This chain connects TRBV19 to TRBJ2-1; the D gene is possibly TRBD2 (7 bases). Per the germline V gene, CDR1 is LNHDA and CDR2 is SQIVND (reference sequence). This CDR3 is 13 amino acids long. V was cut by 5 bases and J by 7 bases, with 12 bases left in between. CDR3 residues: CASSSGGRNEQFF. In nucleotides, the CDR3 is TGTGCCAGTAGTTCCGGGGGGCGGAATGAGCAGTTCTTC.

Only one count was recorded for this clone. CDR3 in DNA: TGCGCCAGCAGTCAACTCCACCGGGACATCAATGAGCAGTTCTTC. This codes for CASSQLHRDINEQFF. The chain joins TRBV23-1 to TRBJ2-1; a weak D match, TRBD1 (6 bases). TRBV23-1 is an ORF; its function is uncertain. Trimming took 2 bases from V and 6 from J, leaving 14 bases between them. CDR3 size: 15 residues.

This chain links TRBV11-1 with TRBJ2-1; possible D gene TRBD1, 6 bases. This CDR3 contains 16 residues. Trimming stripped 5 bases from V and 9 bases from J, with 23 bases between. Germline CDR1 SGHAT, CDR2 FQDESV (reference sequence). CDR3: CASSLIPGPRGSEQFF. The DNA of the CDR3 is TGTGCCAGCAGCCTGATCCCGGGGCCAAGGGGGAGTGAGCAGTTCTTC. Full variable domain (outside the CDR3, taken from reference TRBV11-1 and TRBJ2-1): EAEVAQSPRYKITEKSQAVAFWCDPISGHATLYWYRQILGQGPELLVQFQDESVVDDSQLPKDRFSAERLKGVDSTLKIQPAELGDSAMYLCASSLIPGPRGSEQFFGPGTRLTVL.

The rearrangement uses TRBV10-3 and TRBJ2-7, with a tentative D call TRBD1 (6 bases). The CDR3 has 14 residues. Trimming took 3 bases from V and 3 from J, leaving 12 bases between them. Germline CDR1 and CDR2: ENHRY and SYGVKD. CDR3 nucleotide sequence: TGTGCCATCAGTGATTCAGGGGTTGACTACGAGCAGTACTTC. Encoded protein: CAISDSGVDYEQYF.

Concerning this clone: This sample also contains other DNA sequences that code for the same CDR3. The DNA for the CDR3 is TGCGCCAGCAGCTTCCGGGGCACAGATACGCAGTATTTT. Its protein product is CASSFRGTDTQYF. The V and J genes are TRBV5-1 and TRBJ2-3, with D unresolved. Trimming cost V 2 bases and J 1 base, with 5 bases left between them. This CDR3 comprises 13 residues. Germline CDR1 and CDR2: SGHRS and YFSETQ.

This sequence joins TRBV27 and TRBJ1-6; a weak D match, TRBD1 (6 bases). The V gene's germline CDR1 is MNHEY and CDR2 SMNVEV (reference sequence). V dropped 4 bases and J dropped 5 bases, with 15 bases sitting between them. This CDR3 comprises 16 residues. DNA for the CDR3: TGTGCCAGCAGTTCGGACAGTCCTCTCCATAATTCACCCCTCCACTTT. It yields the protein CASSSDSPLHNSPLHF.

This clone was counted only a few times. The CDR3 nucleotides read TGCAGCGTTGAAAATGGGGGCCAGAACACTGAAGCTTTCTTT. It codes for CSVENGGQNTEAFF. The chain is built from TRBV29-1 and TRBJ1-1, with D possibly being TRBD1 (6 bases). The CDR3 loop spans 14 amino acids. CDR1 and CDR2 (germline): SQVTM, ANQGSEA. Trimming removed 2 bases from V and 1 base from J, with 11 bases in between.

This clone was observed at least ten times. The chain carries TRBV18 and TRBJ2-7, with 9 bases aligning to TRBD2. V trimming: 3 bases; J trimming: 4 bases; junction bases outside the gene matches: 7. Germline V CDR1 and CDR2: KGHSH, LQKENI. The CDR3 totals 15 residues. CDR3 nucleotide sequence: TGTGCCAGCTCACCGCGGGAGGGGGCTGTATACGAGCAGTACTTC. Its translation: CASSPREGAVYEQYF.

V and J are TRBV29-1 and TRBJ1-2; no clear D gene. The CDR3 spans 12 residues. V was pared by 4 bases and J by 0 bases, with 6 bases between. Germline lookup yields CDR1 SQVTM and CDR2 ANQGSEA. In DNA, the CDR3 is TGCAGCGTTGGCAGCGCTAACTATGGCTACACCTTC. It codes for CSVGSANYGYTF.

The chain uses TRBV19 and TRBJ2-1; 7 bases are shared with TRBD1. V dropped 6 bases and J dropped 4; count of bases not matched to a gene: 9. This CDR3 region has 15 residues. The germline V gene has CDR1 LNHDA and CDR2 SQIVND (reference sequence). The CDR3 is CASSLDRDTYNEQFF. CDR3 in DNA: TGTGCCAGTAGCCTAGACAGGGACACTTACAATGAGCAGTTCTTC.

This chain uses TRBV12-5 with TRBJ1-1; 7 nucleotides align to TRBD1. The germline V gene encodes CDR1 LGHNT and CDR2 FRNRAP. There are 17 residues in the CDR3. J was trimmed by 0 bases and V by 2 bases; bases with no gene match: 9. CDR3 nucleotides: TGTGCTAGTGGTTTGCCAAAGACAGGGATTTTGAACACTGAAGCTTTCTTT. It translates to CASGLPKTGILNTEAFF.

The chain uses TRBV4-1 and TRBJ2-1, with 7 nucleotides matching TRBD1. The CDR3 consists of 14 residues. Germline V gene data show CDR1 as MGHRA and CDR2 as YSYEKL. J was trimmed by 9 bases and V by 4 bases; bases with no gene match: 9. The CDR3 protein is CASSPGQPLGEQFF. Here the CDR3 DNA reads TGCGCCAGCAGCCCGGGACAGCCGCTAGGTGAGCAGTTCTTC.

This clone was found a few times. The V and J genes are TRBV2 and TRBJ2-7; 13 nucleotides line up with TRBD2. The V gene's germline CDR1 is SNHLY and CDR2 FYNNEI. The CDR3 contains 16 residues. The V and J ends lost 5 bases and 4 bases, in that order; junction bases with no gene match: 8. The CDR3 DNA reads as TGTGCCAGCAGTCCCCGGACTAGCGGGGGATCTTACGAGCAGTACTTC. Its translation: CASSPRTSGGSYEQYF.

This chain joins TRBV2 and TRBJ1-5; D possibly corresponds to TRBD1 (6 bases). The CDR3 consists of 16 residues. The V and J ends lost 2 bases and 7 bases respectively, with 18 bases between them. Germline loops: CDR1 SNHLY, CDR2 FYNNEI. The CDR3 bases are TGTGCCAGCAGTGAACTCGGGCGGGGGGGCGGCCAGCCCCAGCATTTT. It encodes CASSELGRGGGQPQHF.

V gene TRBV2 combines with J gene TRBJ2-3, with D unresolved. This CDR3 spans 14 amino acids. V lost 1 base and J 1 base, leaving 6 bases between the germline ends. Germline V gives CDR1 SNHLY, CDR2 FYNNEI. The CDR3 region is CASSEETGTDTQYF. The CDR3 nucleotides are TGTGCCAGCAGTGAAGAAACAGGCACAGATACGCAGTATTTT.

This clone was seen only once. The chain recombines TRBV6-5 with TRBJ1-2, with 8 bases identical to TRBD1. Germline V lookup: CDR1 MNHEY, CDR2 SVGAGI. The trim removed 4 bases at V and 4 bases at J, leaving 8 bases unmatched. The length of the CDR3 is 15 residues. This chain's CDR3 is CASSSPRTGGYGYTF. CDR3 in DNA: TGTGCCAGCAGTTCGCCGAGAACAGGGGGCTATGGCTACACCTTC.

This chain links TRBV7-9 with TRBJ2-7, with D tentatively TRBD2 (6 bases). The CDR3 loop spans 16 amino acids. V shed 5 bases and J shed 0 bases, with 17 bases lying between them. Germline assignment: CDR1 SEHNR and CDR2 FQNEAQ (reference sequence). CDR3 DNA sequence: TGTGCCAGCAGCCTAACCTCTAGCGCACTCTCCTACGAGCAGTACTTC. Protein: CASSLTSSALSYEQYF. The full variable domain, completed using reference TRBV7-9 and TRBJ2-7, is DTGVSQNPRHKITKRGQNVTFRCDPISEHNRLYWYRQTLGQGPEFLTYFQNEAQLEKSRLLSDRFSAERPKGSFSTLEIQRTEQGDSAMYLCASSLTSSALSYEQYFGPGTRLTVT.